What follows are 15 T cell receptor beta chains derived from one specimen sequenced in a study of regulatory T cells in long-lasting Graves disease. Described time point: persistent/refractory GD, antithyroid drugs over 5 years with positive TRAb. From RNA extracted from PBMCs, the TCR library was made. Libraries of TCR beta came from iRepertoire HTBI primers plus Arm-PCR of CDR3 regions. TCRdb itself ran the multiplex PCR reads through MiXCR, one entry per CDR3 protein. The sample has fewer than 400,000 distinct CDR3 sequences, roughly a fifth seen once. Sequencing was performed on peripheral blood mononuclear cells (PBMCs), taken when the disease was refractory, from a patient treated with antithyroid drugs. The receptors stem from a female donor with Graves disease.

This clonotype was seen at least ten times. V and J are TRBV3-1 and TRBJ1-1, with no clear D. V shed 4 bases and J shed 6 bases, with 9 bases lying between them. Germline lookup yields CDR1 LGHDT and CDR2 YNNKEL (reference sequence). The length of the CDR3 is 12 residues. The chain's CDR3 is CASSRSRAEAFF. CDR3 DNA sequence: TGTGCCAGCAGCCGGTCGAGGGCTGAAGCTTTCTTT.

This clonotype was detected many times. This chain uses TRBV28 with TRBJ1-5, with a weak D call TRBD1 (5 bases). The CDR3 contains 14 residues. V was trimmed by 3 bases and J by 8 bases, leaving 14 bases between them. CDR1 is MDHEN and CDR2 is SYDVKM in the germline V gene. DNA for the CDR3: TGTGCCAGCAGTTTGTCTTGGGGGATGGAGCCCCAGCATTTT. As protein: CASSLSWGMEPQHF. The full variable domain, its missing parts supplied by reference TRBV28 and TRBJ1-5, is DVKVTQSSRYLVKRTGEKVFLECVQDMDHENMFWYRQDPGLGLRLIYFSYDVKMKEKGDIPEGYSVSREKKERFSLILESASTNQTSMYLCASSLSWGMEPQHFGDGTRLSIL.

This clonotype was recorded at least ten times. The chain recombines TRBV2 with TRBJ2-4, with a possible D match to TRBD2 (7 bases). The CDR3 runs to 17 residues. V was trimmed by 6 bases and J by 3 bases, leaving 21 bases between them. CDR1 and CDR2 from the germline V gene are SNHLY and FYNNEI. The CDR3 sequence: CASSNTMGGADKNIQYF. CDR3 nucleotides: TGTGCCAGCAGCAACACCATGGGGGGGGCTGACAAAAACATTCAGTACTTC.

This clonotype has at least ten counts. V is TRBV11-2 and J is TRBJ1-1, with TRBD1 identical over 10 bases. J lost 1 base, V lost 5 bases, and 16 bases had no gene match. The V gene's germline CDR1 is SGHAT and CDR2 FQNNGV. The CDR3 runs 19 residues. The CDR3 loop reads CASSRRQGADWRENTEAFF. Written as DNA, the CDR3 is TGTGCCAGCAGCCGACGACAGGGGGCTGATTGGCGGGAGAACACTGAAGCTTTCTTT.

This clonotype was seen at least ten times. This chain joins TRBV5-1 and TRBJ1-2, with TRBD1 identical over 7 bases. This CDR3 is built from 12 residues. Trimming cost V 4 bases and J 7 bases; bases outside gene matches: 4. Germline CDR1 is SGHRS and CDR2 is YFSETQ. The DNA for the CDR3 is TGCGCCAGCAGCACCGACAGGGTTGGCTACACCTTC. Protein product: CASSTDRVGYTF.

This chain links TRBV6-2 or TRBV6-3 with TRBJ2-2, with D uncertain. This CDR3 contains 12 residues. CDR1 MNHEY and CDR2 SVGEGT come from the germline V gene. V lost 0 bases to trimming and J lost 8 bases, with 4 bases between them. The CDR3 bases are TGTGCCAGCAGTTACTCGGTTGGGGAGCTGTTTTTT. Translation: CASSYSVGELFF.

This clonotype was counted ten times or more. V and J are TRBV2 and TRBJ2-7; 8 nucleotides align to TRBD2. CDR3 length: 16 residues. Germline V gene data show CDR1 as SNHLY and CDR2 as FYNNEI. With 8 bases clipped from V and 1 base from J, the junction kept 13 bases outside the gene matches. Here the CDR3 reads CASEPGGVNGSYEQYF. Written as DNA, the CDR3 is TGTGCCAGCGAACCGGGGGGGGTTAATGGGTCCTACGAGCAGTACTTC.

In its sample, this clonotype was seen many times. The chain links TRBV11-2 to TRBJ2-5; either TRBD1 or TRBD2 may supply D (6 bases each). The CDR3 has 14 residues. Trimming removed 5 bases at V and 7 bases at J, with 17 bases between. Germline V gene lookup returns CDR1 SGHAT and CDR2 FQNNGV. The CDR3 DNA is TGTGCCAGCAGCCCTTTGAGGGGGGCCGTGACCCAGTACTTC. Translated, it gives CASSPLRGAVTQYF.

This clonotype has at least ten counts. This sequence joins TRBV30 and TRBJ2-5; tentative D call: TRBD2 (7 bases). CDR1 and CDR2 from the germline V gene are GTSNPN and SVGIG (reference sequence). V was pared by 2 bases and J by 2 bases, with 12 bases between. This CDR3 spans 14 amino acids. CDR3 coding DNA: TGTGCCTGGAGTACTGGGAGGGGGCAAGAGACCCAGTACTTC. Protein sequence: CAWSTGRGQETQYF.

In regard to this clonotype: A much bigger clone sits one base away, suggesting this may be a read error. The CDR3 region has the DNA TGTGCCAGCAGTCCAGGGCCAGACATTGGGTGCTACGAGCAGTACTTC. It specifies CASSPGPDIGCYEQYF. This rearrangement joins TRBV6-2 or TRBV6-3 to TRBJ2-7; tentatively, D is TRBD1 (5 bases). The germline CDR1 and CDR2 sequences are MNHEY and SVGEGT. This CDR3 comprises 16 residues. Between the trimmed V and J ends, which lost 5 bases and 3 bases, there was a span of 20 bases.

This clonotype came up many times. The CDR3 DNA reads TGTGCCAGCAGCCCGTATCTATCCGGGACAGCCGTCTACGAGCAGTACTTC. This sequence encodes CASSPYLSGTAVYEQYF. V gene TRBV5-5 combines with J gene TRBJ2-7; TRBD1 aligns across 7 bases. V trimming: 4 bases; J trimming: 3 bases; junction bases outside the gene matches: 16. Germline loops: CDR1 SGHKS, CDR2 YYEKEE (reference sequence). The CDR3 sequence is 17 residues long.

There are many counts of this clonotype. The rearrangement links TRBV28 to TRBJ2-5, with TRBD1 matching over 7 bases. Looked up from germline, CDR1 is MDHEN and CDR2 is SYDVKM. The length of the CDR3 is 14 residues. Unmatched junction bases numbered 8, after V lost 5 bases and J lost 5 bases. The CDR3 sequence: CASSLGTVGETQYF. CDR3 in DNA: TGTGCCAGCAGTCTCGGGACAGTAGGGGAGACCCAGTACTTC. The full variable domain, its missing parts supplied by reference TRBV28 and TRBJ2-5, is DVKVTQSSRYLVKRTGEKVFLECVQDMDHENMFWYRQDPGLGLRLIYFSYDVKMKEKGDIPEGYSVSREKKERFSLILESASTNQTSMYLCASSLGTVGETQYFGPGTRLLVL.

This clonotype appeared a single time. The chain carries TRBV5-1 and TRBJ2-7; either TRBD1 or TRBD2 may fit D (5 bases each). Germline CDR1 SGHRS, CDR2 YFSETQ. This CDR3 contains 15 residues. Trimming shortened V by 5 bases and J by 1 base, and 16 bases separated the two germline ends. Written as DNA, the CDR3 is TGCGCCAGCAGTTTAAACCGGGACGGTTCCTACGAGCAGTACTTC. It encodes CASSLNRDGSYEQYF.

The rearrangement links TRBV5-8 to TRBJ1-3; D might be TRBD1 (5 bases). CDR3 size: 16 residues. From germline, CDR1 is SGHTS and CDR2 YDEGEE. The V end lost 1 base, the J end lost 0 bases, and 11 bases lay between the germline ends. Here the CDR3 reads CASSLYGAISGNTIYF. The CDR3 DNA reads TGTGCCAGCAGCTTGTACGGGGCGATCTCTGGAAACACCATATATTTT.

This clonotype has more than one count but fewer than ten. The V and J genes are TRBV5-8 and TRBJ2-7; D might be TRBD1 (6 bases). Germline V gene lookup returns CDR1 SGHTS and CDR2 YDEGEE. V was cut by 4 bases and J by 2 bases, with 19 bases left in between. The CDR3 length is 16 residues. CDR3 region: CASSTGRGQFTYEQYF. CDR3 nucleotides: TGTGCCAGCAGCACCGGACGGGGACAATTTACCTACGAGCAGTACTTC.